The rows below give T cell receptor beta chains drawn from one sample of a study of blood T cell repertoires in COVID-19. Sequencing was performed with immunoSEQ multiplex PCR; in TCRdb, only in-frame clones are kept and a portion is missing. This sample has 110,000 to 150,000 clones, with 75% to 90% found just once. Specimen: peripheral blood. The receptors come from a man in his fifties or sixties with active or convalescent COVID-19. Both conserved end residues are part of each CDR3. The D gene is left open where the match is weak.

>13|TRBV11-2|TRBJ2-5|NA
CASSRGEKETQYF
TGTGCCAGCAGCAGGGGCGAGAAAGAGACCCAGTACTTC
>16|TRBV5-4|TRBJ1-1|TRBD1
CASSLGGGLPNTEAFF
TGTGCCAGCAGCCTAGGGGGCGGCCTGCCGAACACTGAAGCTTTCTTT
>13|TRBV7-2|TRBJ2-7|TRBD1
CASSIDRAYEQYF
TGTGCCAGCAGCATAGACAGGGCCTACGAGCAGTACTTC
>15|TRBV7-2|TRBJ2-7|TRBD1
CASSLTGQGLYEQYF
TGTGCCAGCAGCTTGACTGGACAGGGACTTTACGAGCAGTACTTC
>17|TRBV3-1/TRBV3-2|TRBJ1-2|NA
CASSHHSQGVFNYGYTF
TGTGCCAGCAGCCATCACTCACAGGGTGTTTTTAACTATGGCTACACCTTC
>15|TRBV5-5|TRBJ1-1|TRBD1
CASSSSGQGNTEAFF
TGTGCCAGCAGCTCATCGGGACAGGGGAACACTGAAGCTTTCTTT
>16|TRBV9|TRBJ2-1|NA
CASSLRTSPAYNEQFF
TGTGCCAGCAGCCTACGGACTTCGCCGGCATACAATGAGCAGTTCTTC
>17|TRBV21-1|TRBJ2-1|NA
CASSGRGGGAVYNEQFF
TGTGCCAGCAGCGGCCGAGGGGGGGGAGCGGTCTACAATGAGCAGTTCTTC
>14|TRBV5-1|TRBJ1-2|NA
CASSRTEANYGYTF
TGCGCCAGCAGCCGGACAGAAGCTAACTATGGCTACACCTTC
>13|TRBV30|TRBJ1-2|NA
CAWSAGANYGYTF
TGTGCCTGGAGTGCCGGAGCTAACTATGGCTACACCTTC